This T cell receptor beta chain was sequenced during a study of shared clonotypes between healthy human individuals. Across several immunoSEQ plates, the genomic DNA of each subset was split evenly. Repertoires were generated with immunoSEQ multiplex PCR, while TCRdb's copy carries only in-frame clones and drops some. This table holds 660,000 or so clones, around 96% found once. Positive CCR7 selection of CD45RO-negative cells yielded the naive CD8 cells, and terminally differentiated effector memory CD45RA+ cells were excluded. About this clone itself: Its antigen remains unidentified.

Study-level results: Against clonotypes common to all four donors, non-shared ones had lower generation probabilities.

The CDR3 runs 15 residues. V was shortened by 3 bases and J by 3 bases, with 15 bases between the two germline ends. Germline-derived CDR1 and CDR2 are MDHEN and SYDVKM. V and J are TRBV28 and TRBJ2-7; the D gene is possibly TRBD1 (6 bases). This sequence was found in a woman in her thirties in good health. The sample comprised naive CD8+ T cells sorted from blood. The CDR3 spells CASSLAGTIIYEQYF. Here the CDR3 DNA reads TGTGCCAGCAGTTTGGCCGGGACAATAATCTACGAGCAGTACTTC.